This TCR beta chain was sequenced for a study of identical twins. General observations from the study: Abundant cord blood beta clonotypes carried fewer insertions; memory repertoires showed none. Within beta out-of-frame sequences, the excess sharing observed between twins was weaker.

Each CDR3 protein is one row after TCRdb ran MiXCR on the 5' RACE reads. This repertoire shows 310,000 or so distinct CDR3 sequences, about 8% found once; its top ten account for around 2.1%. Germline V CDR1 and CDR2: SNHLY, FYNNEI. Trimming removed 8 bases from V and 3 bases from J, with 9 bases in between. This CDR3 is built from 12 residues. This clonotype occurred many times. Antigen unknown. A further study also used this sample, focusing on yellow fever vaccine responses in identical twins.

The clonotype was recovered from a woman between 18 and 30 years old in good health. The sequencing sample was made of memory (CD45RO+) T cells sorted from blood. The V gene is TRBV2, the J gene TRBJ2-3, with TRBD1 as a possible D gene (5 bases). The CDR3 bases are TGTGCCAGCGTCAGGGCTACAGATACGCAGTATTTT. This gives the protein CASVRATDTQYF.